These 12 T cell receptor beta chains were sequenced from one sample in a study of vaccination and CD4 T cells after COVID-19. The Oncomine TCR Beta short-read assay was applied to DNA of cultured CD4+ T cells. TCRdb passed the PCR reads through MiXCR, listing each CDR3 protein once. This table has about 4,400 distinct CDR3 sequences, about 21% appearing once. Antigens of these TCRs are unknown. The treatment: approximately nine-day PBMC culture with coronavirus spike peptide pools or control peptides (ViraFEST assay). The sequencing sample was made of CD4+ T cells from blood, cultured in vitro. These receptors all stem from a human donor who had recovered from COVID-19.

V and J are TRBV10-3 and TRBJ1-1; 7 bases are shared with TRBD1. This CDR3 region has 14 residues. Germline values: CDR1 ENHRY, CDR2 SYGVKD. J gave up 4 bases and V 7 bases, and 9 bases lay outside the gene matches. The CDR3 coding sequence is TGTGCCATCACCGAGACAGGGAGGGGCACTGAAGCTTTCTTT. Translating it yields CAITETGRGTEAFF.

The chain recombines TRBV6-1 with TRBJ2-7; tentatively, D is TRBD2 (6 bases). CDR3 length: 12 amino acids. The germline V gene has CDR1 MNHNS and CDR2 SASEGT. The V gene lost 6 bases and the J gene lost 6 bases, with 12 bases spanning the gap. The CDR3 nucleotides read TGTGCCAGCAGATGGGACTTTTTCGAGCAGTACTTC. Translating it yields CASRWDFFEQYF.

The rearrangement joins TRBV3-1 to TRBJ1-6; maybe TRBD1 (6 bases). Germline V gene lookup returns CDR1 LGHDT and CDR2 YNNKEL (reference sequence). The CDR3 spans 13 residues. Trimming removed 4 bases from V and 9 bases from J, with 10 bases in between. CDR3 sequence: CASSPDRISPLHF. In nucleotides, the CDR3 is TGTGCCAGCAGCCCGGACAGAATTTCACCCCTCCACTTT.

This clonotype was observed a single time. V usage is TRBV29-1 and J usage is TRBJ1-2, with D possibly matching TRBD1 (5 bases). The CDR3 has 14 amino acids. V was trimmed by 5 bases and J by 3 bases, leaving 16 bases between them. The germline V gene encodes CDR1 SQVTM and CDR2 ANQGSEA. CDR3 coding DNA: TGCAGCGTTCGGAACGGGGGGAATGACTATGGCTACACCTTC. It codes for CSVRNGGNDYGYTF. Using reference TRBV29-1 and TRBJ1-2 for the parts outside the CDR3, the full variable domain is SAVISQKPSRDICQRGTSLTIQCQVDSQVTMMFWYRQQPGQSLTLIATANQGSEATYESGFVIDKFPISRPNLTFSTLTVSNMSPEDSSIYLCSVRNGGNDYGYTFGSGTRLTVV.

By proportion, this clonotype is medium-sized. The chain employs TRBV20-1 and TRBJ1-1; D gene uncertain. V lost 5 bases, J lost 0 bases, and 4 bases lay in between. This CDR3 spans 11 amino acids. The germline gives CDR1 DFQATT, CDR2 SNEGSKA (reference sequence). The CDR3 sequence: CSAQVNTEAFF. The CDR3 region has the DNA TGCAGTGCTCAAGTGAACACTGAAGCTTTCTTT.

This clonotype has just a few counts. CDR3 DNA: TGTGCCTGGAAGCAGGGCCCGAACACTGAAGCTTTCTTT. As protein: CAWKQGPNTEAFF. This sequence joins TRBV30 and TRBJ1-1; D is possibly TRBD1 (5 bases). The germline V gene encodes CDR1 GTSNPN and CDR2 SVGIG (reference sequence). CDR3 size: 13 residues. The V gene lost 4 bases and the J gene lost 1 base, with 10 bases spanning the gap.

This clonotype is termed large (0.1 to 1%). The chain is built from TRBV12-5 and TRBJ2-5; TRBD1 aligns across 8 bases. The CDR3 is made up of 14 amino acids. In germline, CDR1 is LGHNT, CDR2 FRNRAP. Trimming took 6 bases from V and 3 from J; bases not matched to a gene: 6. The CDR3 DNA follows: TGTGCTAGTGGACCTCCGACAGGGGAAGAGACCCAGTACTTC. This gives the protein CASGPPTGEETQYF.

This clonotype showed up just a few times. This chain uses TRBV19 with TRBJ2-7; D not certain. The CDR3 contains 15 residues. Per germline, CDR1 LNHDA and CDR2 SQIVND (reference sequence). V was trimmed by 3 bases and J by 2 bases, leaving 14 bases between them. The CDR3 DNA sequence: TGTGCCAGTAGTATTCATAAAGGGTACACCTACGAGCAGTACTTC. Translating it yields CASSIHKGYTYEQYF.

This clonotype was seen a handful of times. The V and J genes are TRBV5-8 and TRBJ1-2; the D is unclear. V was clipped by 3 bases and J by 8 bases, with 14 bases between them. The CDR3 is made up of 13 amino acids. CDR1 is SGHTS, CDR2 YDEGEE, per germline. CDR3 DNA sequence: TGTGCCAGCAGCTCTGGGGTGGGCCTAGGCTACACCTTC. Amino acids: CASSSGVGLGYTF.

This clonotype ranks as medium-sized (0.01 to 0.1%). J is TRBJ1-1 and V is TRBV7-6; tentative D call: TRBD1 (6 bases). This CDR3 has 12 residues. The germline V gene encodes CDR1 SGHVS and CDR2 FNYEAQ. V was cut by 5 bases and J by 8 bases, with 12 bases left in between. The CDR3 sequence: CASSGSGGEAFF. CDR3 in DNA: TGTGCCAGCAGCGGGTCGGGGGGCGAAGCTTTCTTT. Full variable domain (missing parts from reference TRBV7-6 and TRBJ1-1): GAGVSQSPRYKVTKRGQDVALRCDPISGHVSLYWYRQALGQGPEFLTYFNYEAQQDKSGLPNDRFSAERPEGSISTLTIQRTEQRDSAMYRCASSGSGGEAFFGQGTRLTVV.

The genes are TRBV7-6 and TRBJ2-7, with 8 nucleotides matching TRBD1. The germline V gene has CDR1 SGHVS and CDR2 FNYEAQ. There are 18 residues in the CDR3. Trimming took 4 bases from V and 5 from J; bases not matched to a gene: 19. CDR3 sequence reads: CASSSKPARGQGAHEQYF. The DNA of the CDR3 is TGTGCCAGCAGCTCAAAACCAGCCCGCGGGCAGGGGGCCCACGAGCAGTACTTC.

The V gene is TRBV15, the J gene TRBJ2-7, with D possibly TRBD2 on 7 matching bases. Germline values: CDR1 LNHNV, CDR2 YYDKDF (reference sequence). The CDR3 is made up of 14 amino acids. V shed 4 bases and J shed 7 bases, with 17 bases lying between them. This CDR3 is CATSMGGPRGEQYF. CDR3 DNA sequence: TGTGCCACCAGCATGGGGGGGCCTCGGGGGGAGCAGTACTTC.